This T cell receptor (beta chain) was captured in a study of cytomegalovirus exposure and HLA in healthy donors. The wider study: Assignment to the Caucasian-associated ancestry cluster applied to approximately 79% of the approximately 400 genotyped donors. General study findings and limits: Later examination showed HLA-associated TCR beta chains had greater clonal expansion than equally common others.

V was pared by 7 bases and J by 0 bases, with 19 bases between. The CDR3 spans 17 residues. Germline lookup yields CDR1 LNHDA and CDR2 SQIVND (reference sequence). Turning to this clone: What it binds is not known.

This PCR relied on a set of 60 Vbeta primers and 13 Jbeta primers. Libraries were prepared by immunoSEQ multiplex PCR; TCRdb keeps only in-frame clonotypes and omits some of them. The data hold some 130,000 clones, with around 73% observed a single time. Specimen: PBMCs. The chain links TRBV19 to TRBJ1-3; D call uncertain. The source of this sequence is a woman aged 40-49 years in good health and CMV-seronegative. The CDR3 region is CASTQTSGSYSGNTIYF. The CDR3 DNA sequence: TGTGCCAGTACCCAAACGTCGGGGTCATACTCTGGAAACACCATATATTTT.